This TCR beta chain was recovered during a study of blood T cell repertoires in COVID-19. Looking at the study overall: From the United States, Italy and Spain came samples of acute and convalescent COVID-19. Nucleic acid was either cDNA or gDNA, and it came from T cells, B-cell-depleted T cells, or PBMCs.

This study enrolled people aged 18 to 89 from 20 to 25 US geographic areas. This CDR3 comprises 15 residues. CDR1 is SGHRS, CDR2 YFSETQ, per germline. Trimming took 2 bases from V and 2 from J, leaving 11 bases between them. As handled by the study authors: Reference gene primer amplification gave estimated nucleated cell counts. Generated by immunoSEQ multiplex PCR, the TCRdb table keeps only in-frame clones and is missing some. V and J calls plus clone size are reproduced from that table; the DNA served to infer D and trimming. The table includes 300,000 to 350,000 clones, roughly 86% detected once.

The V call is TRBV5-1, the J call TRBJ2-1; TRBD2 might be the D (5 bases). The TCR sequence derives from a woman under 40 who had been exposed to COVID-19. Sequencing was done on a sample of PBMCs or T cells enriched from blood (not recorded which). CDR3: CASSFSRAAYNEQFF. CDR3 in DNA: TGCGCCAGCAGCTTTTCTCGAGCGGCCTACAATGAGCAGTTCTTC.